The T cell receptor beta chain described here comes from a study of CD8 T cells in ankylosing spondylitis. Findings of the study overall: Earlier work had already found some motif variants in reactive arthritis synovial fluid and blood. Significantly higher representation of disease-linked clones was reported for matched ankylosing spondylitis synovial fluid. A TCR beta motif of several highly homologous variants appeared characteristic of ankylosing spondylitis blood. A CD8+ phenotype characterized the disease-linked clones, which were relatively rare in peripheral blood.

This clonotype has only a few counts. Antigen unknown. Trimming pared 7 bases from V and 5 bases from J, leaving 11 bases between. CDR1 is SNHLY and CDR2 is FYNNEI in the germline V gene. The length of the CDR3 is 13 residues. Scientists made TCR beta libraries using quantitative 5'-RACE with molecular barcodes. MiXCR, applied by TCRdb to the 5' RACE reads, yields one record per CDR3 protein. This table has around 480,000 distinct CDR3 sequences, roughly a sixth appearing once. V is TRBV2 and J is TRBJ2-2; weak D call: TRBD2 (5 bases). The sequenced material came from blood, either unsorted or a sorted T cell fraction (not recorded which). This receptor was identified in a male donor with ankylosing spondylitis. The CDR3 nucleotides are TGTGCCAGCAAGAGGGTTTGGACCGGGGAGCTGTTTTTT. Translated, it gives CASKRVWTGELFF. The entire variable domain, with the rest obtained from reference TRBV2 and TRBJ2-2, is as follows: EPEVTQTPSHQVTQMGQEVILRCVPISNHLYFYWYRQILGQKVEFLVSFYNNEISEKSEIFDDQFSVERPDGSNFTLKIRSTKLEDSAMYFCASKRVWTGELFFGEGSRLTVL.